This entry describes one T cell receptor beta chain. This entry comes from a study of monozygotic twins with inflammatory bowel disease. Unsorted whole blood yielded the total RNA, with T cells left unselected. Addition of UMIs with a 6-nucleotide sample barcode was achieved by template switching. TCRdb re-called the 5' RACE reads; every CDR3 protein appears as one record, without DNA. The sample holds about 330,000 distinct CDR3 sequences. In germline, CDR1 is KGHSH, CDR2 LQKENI. The CDR3 covers 13 residues. This chain connects TRBV18 to TRBJ2-1; the TRBD1 assignment by TCRdb is unverifiable without DNA. Sequenced material: blood. The receptor comes from a human donor with ulcerative colitis or Crohn's disease, or a healthy co-twin of an affected twin (not recorded which). The CDR3 region is CASSGGQDNEQFF.